These T cell receptor beta chains were read from a single sample in a study of T cell repertoires in cytomegalovirus infection. TCRdb recomputed calls from the reads with MiXCR, one row per CDR3 protein. The top ten hold around 9.3% of the sample, which has about 360,000 distinct CDR3 sequences, around a sixth seen once. The material sequenced was PBMCs. The receptors were sampled from a human donor in good health (CMV status not recorded). Some clones in this sample may be carry-over from other donors' samples. Both conserved end residues are part of each CDR3. D genes are given only for firm matches. Some rows have no size entry. The others give once, few or many, or a class for an expanded clone.

CDR3	DNA	J	size	V	D
CASSDMVGENQPQHF	TGTGCCAGCAGTGATATGGTCGGGGAAAATCAGCCCCAGCATTTT	TRBJ1-5	many	TRBV2	NA
CASSQPGLGNNEQFF	TGCGCCAGCAGCCAACCGGGACTAGGCAACAATGAGCAGTTCTTC	TRBJ2-1	few	TRBV4-1	TRBD2
CASSANRGQGDEQFF	TGTGCCAGCAGTGCCAACAGGGGCCAAGGCGATGAGCAGTTCTTC	TRBJ2-1	many	TRBV6-1	TRBD1
CAISEGVEGRSFF	TGTGCCATCAGTGAGGGGGTAGAGGGACGTTCTTTCTTT	TRBJ1-1	NA	TRBV10-3	NA
CASSLAVGVGYNEQFF	TGTGCCAGCAGCTTGGCTGTAGGGGTGGGCTACAATGAGCAGTTCTTC	TRBJ2-1	few	TRBV5-6	NA
CASRASAPSSYNEQFF	TGTGCCAGCAGGGCGAGTGCCCCAAGCTCCTACAATGAGCAGTTCTTC	TRBJ2-1	NA	TRBV12-3/TRBV12-4	NA
CASSPRTGSSTDTQYF	TGTGCCAGCAGCCCCCGGACTGGATCTAGCACAGATACGCAGTATTTT	TRBJ2-3	many	TRBV7-8	NA
CASSLLSTGNTIYF	TGTGCCAGCAGCTTATTGAGTACTGGAAACACCATATATTTT	TRBJ1-3	NA	TRBV7-9	NA
CTIRSSGGLGTDTQYF	TGTACCATCAGATCTAGCGGGGGGCTGGGCACAGATACGCAGTATTTT	TRBJ2-3	NA	TRBV10-3	TRBD2
CASSGKLVYNEQFF	TGTGCCAGCAGCGGCAAACTCGTCTACAATGAGCAGTTCTTC	TRBJ2-1	many	TRBV7-2	NA
CSVEDRRPTALFGGYTF	TGCAGCGTTGAAGATCGTCGACCTACGGCCCTATTTGGTGGCTACACCTTC	TRBJ1-2	NA	TRBV29-1	NA
CASSSLGQGAAGENIQYF	TGTGCCAGTAGTAGCCTCGGACAGGGGGCAGCGGGTGAAAACATTCAGTACTTC	TRBJ2-4	few	TRBV19	TRBD1
CASSTQGVSGNTIYF	TGTGCCAGCAGCACCCAGGGTGTCTCTGGAAACACCATATATTTT	TRBJ1-3	many	TRBV7-8	NA
CASSDQLLANTKNIQYF	TGTGCCAGCAGTGATCAGCTCCTGGCAAACACCAAAAACATTCAGTACTTC	TRBJ2-4	few	TRBV6-1	NA
CATSRGRGATYEQYF	TGTGCCACCAGCAGAGGACGGGGGGCAACCTACGAGCAGTACTTC	TRBJ2-7	NA	TRBV15	NA